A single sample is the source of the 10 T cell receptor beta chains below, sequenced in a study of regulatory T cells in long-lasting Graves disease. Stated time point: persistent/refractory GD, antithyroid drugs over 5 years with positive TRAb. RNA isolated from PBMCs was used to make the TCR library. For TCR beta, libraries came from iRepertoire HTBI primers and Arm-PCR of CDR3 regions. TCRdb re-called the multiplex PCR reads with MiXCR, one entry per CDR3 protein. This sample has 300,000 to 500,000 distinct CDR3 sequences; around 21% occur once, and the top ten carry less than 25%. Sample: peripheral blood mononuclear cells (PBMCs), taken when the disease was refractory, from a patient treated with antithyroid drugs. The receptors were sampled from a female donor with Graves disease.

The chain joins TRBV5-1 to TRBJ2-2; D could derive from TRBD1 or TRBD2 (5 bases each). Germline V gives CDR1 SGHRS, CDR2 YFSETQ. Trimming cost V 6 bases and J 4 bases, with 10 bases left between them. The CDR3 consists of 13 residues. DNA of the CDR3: TGCGCCAGCAAAATGGGGGTCACCGGGGAGCTGTTTTTT. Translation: CASKMGVTGELFF.

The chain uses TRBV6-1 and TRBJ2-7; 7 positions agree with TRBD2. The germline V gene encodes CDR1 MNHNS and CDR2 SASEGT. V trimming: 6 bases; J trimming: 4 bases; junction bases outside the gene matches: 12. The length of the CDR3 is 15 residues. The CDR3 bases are TGTGCCAGCAGAAGTTATGGCGGGAGTTCGTACGAGCAGTACTTC. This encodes CASRSYGGSSYEQYF.

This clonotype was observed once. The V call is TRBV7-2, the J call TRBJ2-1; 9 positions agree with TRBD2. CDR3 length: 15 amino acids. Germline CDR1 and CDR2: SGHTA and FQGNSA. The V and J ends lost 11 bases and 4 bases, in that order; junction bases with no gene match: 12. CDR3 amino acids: CASGAGGLPYNEQFF. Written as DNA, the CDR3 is TGTGCCTCGGGGGCGGGAGGGCTTCCTTACAATGAGCAGTTCTTC.

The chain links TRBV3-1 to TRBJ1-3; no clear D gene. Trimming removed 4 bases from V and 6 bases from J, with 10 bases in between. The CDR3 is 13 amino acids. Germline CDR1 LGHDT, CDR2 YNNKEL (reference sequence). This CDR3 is CASSRVTTNTIYF. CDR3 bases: TGTGCCAGCAGCCGCGTTACCACAAACACCATATATTTT.

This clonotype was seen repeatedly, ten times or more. Here the CDR3 DNA reads TGTGCCAGCAGTCTGACCGGGACAGCCACCTACGAGCAGTACTTC. Amino acid sequence: CASSLTGTATYEQYF. The J gene is TRBJ2-7, the V gene TRBV7-2; 7 bases are a match to TRBD1. Germline CDR1 reads SGHTA; CDR2 reads FQGNSA. Unmatched junction bases numbered 10, after V lost 6 bases and J lost 2 bases. The CDR3 has 15 amino acids. The variable domain in full, completed from reference TRBV7-2 and TRBJ2-7, reads GAGVSQSPSNKVTEKGKDVELRCDPISGHTALYWYRQSLGQGLEFLIYFQGNSAPDKSGLPSDRFSAERTGGSVSTLTIQRTQQEDSAVYLCASSLTGTATYEQYFGPGTRLTVT.

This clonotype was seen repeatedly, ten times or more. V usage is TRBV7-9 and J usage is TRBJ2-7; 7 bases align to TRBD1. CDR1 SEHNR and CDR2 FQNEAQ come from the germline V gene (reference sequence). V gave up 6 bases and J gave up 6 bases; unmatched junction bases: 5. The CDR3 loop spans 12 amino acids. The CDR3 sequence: CASSYPGGEQYF. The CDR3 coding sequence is TGTGCCAGCAGTTACCCAGGGGGCGAGCAGTACTTC.

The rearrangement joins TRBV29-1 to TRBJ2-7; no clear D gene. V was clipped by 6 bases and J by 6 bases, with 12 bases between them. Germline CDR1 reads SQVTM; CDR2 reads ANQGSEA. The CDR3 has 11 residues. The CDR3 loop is CSVLWDGEQYF. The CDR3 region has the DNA TGCAGCGTCCTCTGGGATGGCGAGCAGTACTTC.

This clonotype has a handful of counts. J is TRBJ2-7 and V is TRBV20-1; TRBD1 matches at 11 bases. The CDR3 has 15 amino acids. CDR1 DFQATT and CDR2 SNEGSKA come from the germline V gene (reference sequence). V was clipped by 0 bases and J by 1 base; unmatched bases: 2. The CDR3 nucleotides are TGCAGTGCTAGAGATGGGGACAGGGGGTCCTACGAGCAGTACTTC. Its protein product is CSARDGDRGSYEQYF.

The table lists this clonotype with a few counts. The DNA for the CDR3 is TGTGCCAGTACCAAGACAGGGATGAACACTGAAGCTTTCTTT. Translation gives CASTKTGMNTEAFF. The V gene is TRBV19, the J gene TRBJ1-1; 7 bases agree with TRBD1. Germline loops: CDR1 LNHDA, CDR2 SQIVND (reference sequence). This CDR3 is built from 14 residues. With V trimmed by 7 bases and J by 0 bases, 5 bases remained unmatched.

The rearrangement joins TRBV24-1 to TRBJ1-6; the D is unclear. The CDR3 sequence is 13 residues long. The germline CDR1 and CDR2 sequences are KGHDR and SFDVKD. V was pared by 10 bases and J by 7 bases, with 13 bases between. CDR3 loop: CATQVAENSPLHF. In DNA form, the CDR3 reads TGTGCCACGCAAGTCGCCGAAAATTCACCCCTCCACTTT.